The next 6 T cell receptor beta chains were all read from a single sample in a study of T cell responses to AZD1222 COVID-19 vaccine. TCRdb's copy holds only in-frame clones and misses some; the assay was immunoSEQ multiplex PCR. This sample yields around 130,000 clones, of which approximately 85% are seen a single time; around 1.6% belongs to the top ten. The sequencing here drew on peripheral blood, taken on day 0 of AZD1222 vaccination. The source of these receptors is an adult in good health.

In DNA form, the CDR3 reads TGCGCCAGCAGACCTACCGGGACACCCTCTGGAAACACCATATATTTT. Translation: CASRPTGTPSGNTIYF. The chain employs TRBV5-1 and TRBJ1-3, with a tentative D call TRBD1 (6 bases). Trimming cost V 5 bases and J 0 bases, with 15 bases left between them. The V gene's germline CDR1 is SGHRS and CDR2 YFSETQ. CDR3 length: 16 residues.

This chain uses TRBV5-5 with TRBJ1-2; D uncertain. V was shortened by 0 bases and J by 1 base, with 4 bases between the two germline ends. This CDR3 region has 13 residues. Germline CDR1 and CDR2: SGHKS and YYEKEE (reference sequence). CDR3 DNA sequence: TGTGCCAGCAGCTTGGGGGATAACTATGGCTACACCTTC. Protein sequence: CASSLGDNYGYTF.

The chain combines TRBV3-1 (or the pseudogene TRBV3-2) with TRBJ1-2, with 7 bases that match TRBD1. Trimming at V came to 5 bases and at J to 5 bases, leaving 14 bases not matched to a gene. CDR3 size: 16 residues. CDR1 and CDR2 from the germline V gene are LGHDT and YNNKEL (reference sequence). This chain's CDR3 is CASSVLTGPSSYGYTF. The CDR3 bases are TGTGCCAGCAGCGTTCTGACAGGGCCCTCTTCTTATGGCTACACCTTC.

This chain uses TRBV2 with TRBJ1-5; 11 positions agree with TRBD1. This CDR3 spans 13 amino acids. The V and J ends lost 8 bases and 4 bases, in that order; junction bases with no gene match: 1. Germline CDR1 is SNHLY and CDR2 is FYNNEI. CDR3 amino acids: CASGQGANQPQHF. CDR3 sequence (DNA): TGTGCCAGCGGACAGGGGGCGAATCAGCCCCAGCATTTT.

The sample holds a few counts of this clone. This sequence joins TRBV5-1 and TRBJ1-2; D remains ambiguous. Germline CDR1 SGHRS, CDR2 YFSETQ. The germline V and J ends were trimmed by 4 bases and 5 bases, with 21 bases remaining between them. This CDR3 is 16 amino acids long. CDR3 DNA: TGCGCCAGCAGCCTGGATTTCGGCCGCCGAGAGTATGGCTACACCTTC. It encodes CASSLDFGRREYGYTF.

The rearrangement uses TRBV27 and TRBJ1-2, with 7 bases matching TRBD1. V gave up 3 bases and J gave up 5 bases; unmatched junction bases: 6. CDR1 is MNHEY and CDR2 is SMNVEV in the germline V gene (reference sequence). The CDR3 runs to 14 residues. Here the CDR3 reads CASSFQGGRYGYTF. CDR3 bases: TGTGCCAGCAGTTTTCAGGGGGGAAGGTATGGCTACACCTTC.